One T cell receptor beta chain is described in this entry. Its antigen is not identified. The protocol was immunoSEQ multiplex PCR, while the TCRdb copy is restricted to in-frame clones and leaves out a portion. The data contain 15,000 to 20,000 clones, 70% of them seen just once; the ten biggest clones take up around 2.3%. The data derive from a study of PD-1 blockade in classical Hodgkin lymphoma. Points from the study as a whole: Complete responders had baseline diversity similar to newly diagnosed patients. By C4D1, diversity of CD4+ TCRs had risen significantly, whereas that of CD8+ TCRs had not.

The CDR3 runs 15 residues. The V end lost 4 bases, the J end lost 4 bases, and 13 bases lay between the germline ends. Germline V gene sequence: CDR1 ENHRY, CDR2 SYGVKD. Regarding time point: cycle 4 day 1 (C4D1), after more than five weeks of nivolumab. Relapse was seen in all patients after autologous stem cell transplantation, and brentuximab vedotin exposure was variable. Researchers used magnetic negative selection to pull out pure CD4+ T cells from thawed PBMCs. The J gene is TRBJ2-2, the V gene TRBV10-3, with unresolved D. The receptor's source is a human donor with classical Hodgkin lymphoma. The sequenced sample was CD4+ T cells from blood, obtained before the fourth cycle of nivolumab. The chain's CDR3 is CAISGTPRSTGELFF. Written as DNA, the CDR3 is TGTGCCATCAGTGGGACCCCTAGGAGCACCGGGGAGCTGTTTTTT.